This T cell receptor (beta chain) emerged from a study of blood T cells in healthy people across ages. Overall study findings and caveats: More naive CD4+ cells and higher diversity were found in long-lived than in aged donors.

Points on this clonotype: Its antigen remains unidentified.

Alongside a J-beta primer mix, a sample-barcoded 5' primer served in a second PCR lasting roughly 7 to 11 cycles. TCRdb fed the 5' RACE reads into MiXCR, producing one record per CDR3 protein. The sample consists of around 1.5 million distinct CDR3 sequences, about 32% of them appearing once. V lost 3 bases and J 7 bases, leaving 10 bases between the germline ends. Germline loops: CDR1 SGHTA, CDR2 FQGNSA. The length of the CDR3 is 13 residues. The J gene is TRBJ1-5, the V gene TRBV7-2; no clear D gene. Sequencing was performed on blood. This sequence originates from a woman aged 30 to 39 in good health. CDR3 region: CASSLKGGQPQHF. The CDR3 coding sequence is TGTGCCAGCAGCTTGAAAGGTGGACAGCCCCAGCATTTT.